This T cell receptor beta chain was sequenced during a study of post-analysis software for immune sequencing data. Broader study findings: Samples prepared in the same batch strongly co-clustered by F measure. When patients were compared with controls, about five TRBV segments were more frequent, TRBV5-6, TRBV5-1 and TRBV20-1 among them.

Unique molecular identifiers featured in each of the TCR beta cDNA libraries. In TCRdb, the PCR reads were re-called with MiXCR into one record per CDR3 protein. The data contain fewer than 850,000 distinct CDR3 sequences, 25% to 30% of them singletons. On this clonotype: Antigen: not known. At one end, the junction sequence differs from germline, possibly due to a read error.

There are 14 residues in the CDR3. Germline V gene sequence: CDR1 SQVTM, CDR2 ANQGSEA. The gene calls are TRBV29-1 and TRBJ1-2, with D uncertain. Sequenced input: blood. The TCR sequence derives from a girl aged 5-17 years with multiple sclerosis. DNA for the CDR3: TGCAGCGCTTTGAGCGGTTTTACTAACTATGGCCACACCTTC. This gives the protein CSALSGFTNYGHTF.